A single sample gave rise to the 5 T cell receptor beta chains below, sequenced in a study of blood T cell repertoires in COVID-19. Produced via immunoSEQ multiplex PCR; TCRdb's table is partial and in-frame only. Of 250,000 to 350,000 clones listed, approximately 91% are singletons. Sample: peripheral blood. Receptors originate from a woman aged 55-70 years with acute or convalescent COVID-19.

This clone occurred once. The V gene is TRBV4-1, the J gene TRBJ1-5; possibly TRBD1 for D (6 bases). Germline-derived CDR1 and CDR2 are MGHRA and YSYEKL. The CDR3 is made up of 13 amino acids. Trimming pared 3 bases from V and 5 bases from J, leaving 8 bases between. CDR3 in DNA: TGCGCCAGCAGCCAGTACAGGGATCAGCCCCAGCATTTT. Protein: CASSQYRDQPQHF.

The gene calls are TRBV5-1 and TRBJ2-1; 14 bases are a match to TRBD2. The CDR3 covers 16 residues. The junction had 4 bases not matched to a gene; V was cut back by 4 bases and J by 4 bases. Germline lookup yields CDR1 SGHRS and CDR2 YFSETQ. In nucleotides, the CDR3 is TGCGCCAGCAGCCCCGGGACTAGCGGGGGTTACAATGAGCAGTTCTTC. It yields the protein CASSPGTSGGYNEQFF.

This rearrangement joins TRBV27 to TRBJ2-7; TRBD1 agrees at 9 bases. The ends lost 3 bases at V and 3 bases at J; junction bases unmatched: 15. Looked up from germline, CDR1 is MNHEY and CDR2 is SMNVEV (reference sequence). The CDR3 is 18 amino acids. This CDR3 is CASSFGTGPRGINYEQYF. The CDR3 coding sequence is TGTGCCAGCAGTTTCGGGACAGGGCCGCGCGGGATTAACTACGAGCAGTACTTC.

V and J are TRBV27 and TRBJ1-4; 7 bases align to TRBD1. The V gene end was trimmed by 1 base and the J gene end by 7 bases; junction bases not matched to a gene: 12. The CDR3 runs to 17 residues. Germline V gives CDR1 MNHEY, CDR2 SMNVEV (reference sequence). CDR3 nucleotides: TGTGCCAGCAGTTTATACCCCGTAGACAGGGACGGTGAAAAACTGTTTTTT. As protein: CASSLYPVDRDGEKLFF. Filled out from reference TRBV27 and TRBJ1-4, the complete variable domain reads EAQVTQNPRYLITVTGKKLTVTCSQNMNHEYMSWYRQDPGLGLRQIYYSMNVEVTDKGDVPEGYKVSRKEKRNFPLILESPSPNQTSLYFCASSLYPVDRDGEKLFFGSGTQLSVL.

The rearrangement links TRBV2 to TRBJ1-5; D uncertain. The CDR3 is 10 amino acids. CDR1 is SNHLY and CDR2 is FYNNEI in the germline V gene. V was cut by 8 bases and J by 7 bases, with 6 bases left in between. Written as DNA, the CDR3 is TGTGCCAGCGGAGGGCAGCCCCAGCATTTT. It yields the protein CASGGQPQHF.